One sample yielded the 29 T cell receptor beta chains listed below, sequenced in a study of blood T cell repertoires in COVID-19. The table came from immunoSEQ multiplex PCR; TCRdb's copy has only in-frame clones and leaves some out. The sample contains 39,000 or so clones, approximately 90% of which appear only once. Sequencing was done on a sample of peripheral blood. Receptor source: a man between 45 and 60 years old with active COVID-19.

The sample holds one count of this clone. This chain links TRBV5-6 with TRBJ2-2; no clear D. The CDR3 spans 16 residues. Trimming took 6 bases from V and 0 from J, leaving 15 bases between them. Germline CDR1 is SGHDT and CDR2 is YYEEEE. Here the CDR3 DNA reads TGTGCCAGCATTCGCAATACTTACGCGAACACCGGGGAGCTGTTTTTT. Amino acid sequence: CASIRNTYANTGELFF.

This sequence joins TRBV12-5 and TRBJ1-4; possibly TRBD1 for D (5 bases). The CDR3 has 14 amino acids. With 6 bases removed from V and 3 bases from J, the gap between germline ends came to 11 bases. Germline CDR1 and CDR2: LGHNT and FRNRAP. CDR3 in amino acids: CASGGPGANEKLFF. The CDR3, as DNA: TGTGCTAGTGGGGGACCGGGGGCTAATGAAAAACTGTTTTTT.

The table lists this clone with a few counts. The genes are TRBV19 and TRBJ1-1; D remains ambiguous. The V gene lost 3 bases and the J gene lost 6 bases, with 17 bases spanning the gap. The CDR3 has 15 residues. Germline loops: CDR1 LNHDA, CDR2 SQIVND (reference sequence). The CDR3 coding sequence is TGTGCCAGTAGTATTACGGGATCCCCCGAAGCTGAAGCTTTCTTT. Its translation: CASSITGSPEAEAFF.

V usage is TRBV5-4 and J usage is TRBJ1-2, with unresolved D. The CDR3 length is 14 residues. Trimming removed 9 bases from V and 0 bases from J, with 15 bases in between. Per germline, CDR1 SGHNT and CDR2 YYREEE (reference sequence). CDR3 protein: CATNAEGANYGYTF. In nucleotides, the CDR3 is TGTGCCACTAATGCCGAGGGAGCTAACTATGGCTACACCTTC.

This chain joins TRBV6-2 or TRBV6-3 and TRBJ2-3; D may be TRBD2 (7 bases). The CDR3 runs 12 residues. V was shortened by 5 bases and J by 9 bases, with 12 bases between the two germline ends. Germline V gene sequence: CDR1 MNHEY, CDR2 SVGEGT. CDR3 in DNA: TGTGCCAGCAGTCAGGCGGGGGCCACGCAGTATTTT. As protein: CASSQAGATQYF.

This chain links TRBV6-4 with TRBJ1-5, with TRBD1 identical over 7 bases. V shed 5 bases and J 3 bases; nucleotides not matched to a gene: 4. The CDR3 is 14 amino acids. CDR1 and CDR2 from the germline V gene are MRHNA and SNTAGT. The chain's CDR3 is CASSPQGTNQPQHF. CDR3 in DNA: TGTGCCAGCAGTCCACAGGGGACCAATCAGCCCCAGCATTTT.

The chain has TRBV7-3 and TRBJ2-3; D perhaps matches TRBD1 (5 bases). Trimming cost V 2 bases and J 9 bases, with 12 bases left between them. Germline V gene sequence: CDR1 SGHTA, CDR2 FQGTGA. This CDR3 is 13 amino acids long. The CDR3 sequence: CASSLDLRQTQYF. In nucleotides, the CDR3 is TGTGCCAGCAGCTTAGATCTTAGACAGACGCAGTATTTT. The whole variable domain, filled in from reference TRBV7-3 and TRBJ2-3, reads GAGVSQTPSNKVTEKGKYVELRCDPISGHTALYWYRQSLGQGPEFLIYFQGTGAADDSGLPNDRFFAVRPEGSVSTLKIQRTERGDSAVYLCASSLDLRQTQYFGPGTRLTVL.

J is TRBJ2-3 and V is TRBV4-3; no clear D. This CDR3 region has 18 residues. From germline, CDR1 is LGHNA and CDR2 YSLEER. The V end lost 0 bases, the J end lost 4 bases, and 20 bases lay between the germline ends. CDR3 protein: CASSQDEMISGPPDTQYF. In DNA, the CDR3 is TGCGCCAGCAGCCAAGATGAAATGATTTCAGGTCCTCCAGATACGCAGTATTTT.

The rearrangement links TRBV9 to TRBJ2-7; 11 bases line up with TRBD2. Germline V gene data show CDR1 as SGDLS and CDR2 as YYNGEE. J lost 0 bases, V lost 0 bases, and 2 bases had no gene match. The CDR3 has 16 residues. The CDR3 DNA sequence: TGTGCCAGCAGCGTAGGAGGGACTAGCGGCTCCTACGAGCAGTACTTC. Residues: CASSVGGTSGSYEQYF.

This clone was observed a handful of times. The chain couples TRBV6-2 or TRBV6-3 to TRBJ1-3; 8 bases map to TRBD1. J gave up 2 bases and V 4 bases, and 4 bases lay outside the gene matches. The germline V gene has CDR1 MNHEY and CDR2 SVGEGT. The CDR3 has 15 amino acids. The CDR3 DNA is TGTGCCAGCAGTTTCCCAGGGGGCCCTGGAAACACCATATATTTT. It codes for CASSFPGGPGNTIYF.

The rearrangement joins TRBV7-9 to TRBJ2-1; D might be TRBD2 (6 bases). The germline gives CDR1 SEHNR, CDR2 FQNEAQ (reference sequence). The CDR3 loop spans 11 amino acids. CDR3 coding DNA: TGTGCGTCCGGCCGGGACGGGAGTTCGTTCTTC. Translated: CASGRDGSSFF.

The rearrangement links TRBV18 to TRBJ2-7; D perhaps matches TRBD1 (7 bases). The CDR3 is 13 residues long. V gave up 6 bases and J gave up 1 base, with 10 bases separating them. Germline V CDR1 and CDR2: KGHSH, LQKENI. The CDR3 sequence: CASSPGGSYEQYF. The CDR3 DNA is TGTGCCAGCTCTCCAGGGGGGTCCTACGAGCAGTACTTC.

This chain links TRBV29-1 with TRBJ2-3; maybe TRBD2 (7 bases). The CDR3 is made up of 13 amino acids. CDR1 SQVTM and CDR2 ANQGSEA come from the germline V gene. Trimming took off 2 bases at V and 3 bases at J, with 9 bases between the two ends. Here the CDR3 DNA reads TGCAGCGTTGAACGGGGGGCTACAGATACGCAGTATTTT. Translated: CSVERGATDTQYF.

J is TRBJ2-5 and V is TRBV30; 9 bases map to TRBD2. Germline V gives CDR1 GTSNPN, CDR2 SVGIG (reference sequence). The length of the CDR3 is 14 residues. Losses at the gene ends were 1 base for V and 5 bases for J; bases not matched to a gene: 5. Written as DNA, the CDR3 is TGTGCCTGGAGTGGGCTAGCGGGATGGGAGACCCAGTACTTC. It codes for CAWSGLAGWETQYF.

The rearrangement links TRBV7-9 to TRBJ2-7, with D unclear. The CDR3 spans 12 residues. Germline V lookup: CDR1 SEHNR, CDR2 FQNEAQ (reference sequence). V lost 2 bases and J 6 bases, leaving 8 bases between the germline ends. The CDR3 bases are TGTGCCAGCAGCTTACTGGGCCCCGAGCAGTACTTC. Residues: CASSLLGPEQYF.

This clone was picked up one time. The V and J genes are TRBV7-3 and TRBJ2-1; 7 positions agree with TRBD2. CDR3 length: 13 amino acids. With 2 bases clipped from V and 5 bases from J, the junction kept 0 bases outside the gene matches. Per the germline V gene, CDR1 is SGHTA and CDR2 is FQGTGA. DNA for the CDR3: TGTGCCAGCAGCTTAGGACTAGACAATGAGCAGTTCTTC. Its protein is CASSLGLDNEQFF.

The chain is built from TRBV19 and TRBJ1-4; D not resolved. V lost 11 bases to trimming and J lost 6 bases, with 13 bases between them. This CDR3 spans 12 amino acids. The V gene's germline CDR1 is LNHDA and CDR2 SQIVND (reference sequence). The CDR3 DNA is TGTGCCTCGTGGGCATGGGATGAAAAACTGTTTTTT. Amino acids: CASWAWDEKLFF.

This chain links TRBV3-1 (or the pseudogene TRBV3-2) with TRBJ1-1; 7 bases fit TRBD1. Per the germline V gene, CDR1 is LGHDT and CDR2 is YNNKEL (reference sequence). Trimming cost V 3 bases and J 5 bases; bases outside gene matches: 6. This CDR3 is built from 14 residues. The CDR3 loop reads CASSHHDRETEAFF. As DNA, the CDR3 is TGTGCCAGCAGCCACCACGACAGGGAAACTGAAGCTTTCTTT.

The chain combines TRBV27 with TRBJ2-5; tentatively, D is TRBD1 (5 bases). The CDR3 runs 13 residues. Between the trimmed V and J ends, which lost 3 bases and 11 bases, there was a span of 16 bases. Germline CDR1 is MNHEY and CDR2 is SMNVEV (reference sequence). This CDR3 reads CASSFSRTSFQYF. The DNA of the CDR3 is TGTGCCAGCAGTTTTTCGAGGACATCATTTCAGTACTTC.

As DNA, the CDR3 is TGCGCCAGCAGCTCCAGCGCAGCTAATGAAAAACTGTTTTTT. It codes for CASSSSAANEKLFF. The rearrangement links TRBV5-1 to TRBJ1-4; D is undetermined. The V and J ends lost 3 bases and 3 bases respectively, with 9 bases between them. This CDR3 has 14 residues. Germline V CDR1 and CDR2: SGHRS, YFSETQ.

The gene calls are TRBV4-1 and TRBJ1-1; TRBD1 aligns across 9 bases. This CDR3 has 15 amino acids. The V gene's germline CDR1 is MGHRA and CDR2 YSYEKL. V lost 3 bases, J lost 2 bases, and 4 bases stayed unmatched. The CDR3 DNA reads TGCGCCAGCAGCCAGCAGACAGGGGGTAACACTGAAGCTTTCTTT. Translated, it gives CASSQQTGGNTEAFF.

The V and J genes are TRBV2 and TRBJ1-4; no firm D call. This CDR3 has 17 amino acids. CDR1 is SNHLY and CDR2 is FYNNEI in the germline V gene. V lost 6 bases to trimming and J lost 3 bases, with 20 bases between them. CDR3 protein: CASSPRVVPGANEKLFF. As DNA, the CDR3 is TGTGCCAGCAGCCCCCGGGTCGTTCCCGGGGCTAATGAAAAACTGTTTTTT.

The CDR3 reads CASSALGLAGPDGEQYF. CDR3 DNA: TGTGCCAGCAGCGCTCTGGGGCTAGCGGGACCTGACGGCGAGCAGTACTTC. This chain joins TRBV6-4 and TRBJ2-7; TRBD2 matches at 9 bases. CDR3 length equals 17 residues. The V segment lost 6 bases and the J segment 6 bases; nucleotides outside the gene matches: 18. The germline V gene has CDR1 MRHNA and CDR2 SNTAGT.

There are a few counts of this clone. J is TRBJ1-1 and V is TRBV6-2 or TRBV6-3; D unresolved. CDR3 length: 14 amino acids. V was cut by 5 bases and J by 1 base, with 11 bases left in between. CDR1 and CDR2 (germline): MNHEY, SVGEGT. The CDR3 DNA is TGTGCCAGCAGTCGGGATGTAGGGAACACTGAAGCTTTCTTT. It codes for CASSRDVGNTEAFF.

This clone was counted a few times. The rearrangement uses TRBV30 and TRBJ2-1, with 7 bases identical to TRBD2. CDR1 and CDR2 from the germline V gene are GTSNPN and SVGIG (reference sequence). This CDR3 spans 15 amino acids. With 0 bases clipped from V and 10 bases from J, the junction kept 12 bases outside the gene matches. The DNA for the CDR3 is TGTGCCTGGAGTGTTGAAGCGGGACGTCTCAGAGAGCAGTTCTTC. Translated: CAWSVEAGRLREQFF.

V and J are TRBV7-9 and TRBJ2-5, with D unclear. Germline V gene lookup returns CDR1 SEHNR and CDR2 FQNEAQ (reference sequence). CDR3 length: 13 amino acids. V was shortened by 6 bases and J by 4 bases, with 12 bases between the two germline ends. CDR3: CASRIDIGETQYF. The CDR3 DNA reads TGTGCCAGCAGAATTGACATAGGAGAGACCCAGTACTTC. Based on the CDR3 plus reference TRBV7-9 and TRBJ2-5, the full variable domain is DTGVSQNPRHKITKRGQNVTFRCDPISEHNRLYWYRQTLGQGPEFLTYFQNEAQLEKSRLLSDRFSAERPKGSFSTLEIQRTEQGDSAMYLCASRIDIGETQYFGPGTRLLVL.

The chain joins TRBV4-2 to TRBJ2-2, with 9 bases aligning to TRBD2. V lost 3 bases and J lost 1; bases outside the gene matches: 3. This CDR3 contains 16 residues. Germline V gene data show CDR1 as LGHNA and CDR2 as YNFKEQ. The CDR3, as DNA: TGTGCCAGCAGCCAGGCGACTAGCGGGAACACCGGGGAGCTGTTTTTT. It codes for CASSQATSGNTGELFF.

The chain uses TRBV18 and TRBJ2-2; 8 bases align to TRBD2. Trimming cost V 0 bases and J 4 bases; bases outside gene matches: 4. Germline CDR1 is KGHSH and CDR2 is LQKENI. This CDR3 region has 16 residues. The CDR3 sequence is CASSPPSSGGTGELFF. Here the CDR3 DNA reads TGTGCCAGCTCACCACCGTCCAGCGGGGGCACCGGGGAGCTGTTTTTT.

This chain connects TRBV20-1 to TRBJ2-2, with unresolved D. There are 13 residues in the CDR3. Germline-derived CDR1 and CDR2 are DFQATT and SNEGSKA (reference sequence). V was pared by 3 bases and J by 7 bases, with 12 bases between. Here the CDR3 reads CSASSSLRGELFF. DNA for the CDR3: TGCAGTGCTAGTTCGAGTCTGCGCGGGGAGCTGTTTTTT.